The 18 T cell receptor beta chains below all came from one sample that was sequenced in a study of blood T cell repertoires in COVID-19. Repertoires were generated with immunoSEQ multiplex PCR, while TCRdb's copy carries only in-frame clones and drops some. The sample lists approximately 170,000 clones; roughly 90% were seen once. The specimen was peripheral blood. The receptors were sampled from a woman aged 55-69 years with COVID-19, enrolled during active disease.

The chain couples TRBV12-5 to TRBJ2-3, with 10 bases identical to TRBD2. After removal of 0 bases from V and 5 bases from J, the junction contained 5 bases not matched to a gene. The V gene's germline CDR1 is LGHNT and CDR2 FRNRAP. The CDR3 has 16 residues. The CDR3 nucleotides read TGTGCTAGTGGTTTGGTGCTAGCGGGAGCGCTAGATACGCAGTATTTT. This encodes CASGLVLAGALDTQYF. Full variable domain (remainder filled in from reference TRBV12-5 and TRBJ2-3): DARVTQTPRHKVTEMGQEVTMRCQPILGHNTVFWYRQTMMQGLELLAYFRNRAPLDDSGMPKDRFSAEMPDATLATLKIQPSEPRDSAVYFCASGLVLAGALDTQYFGPGTRLTVL.

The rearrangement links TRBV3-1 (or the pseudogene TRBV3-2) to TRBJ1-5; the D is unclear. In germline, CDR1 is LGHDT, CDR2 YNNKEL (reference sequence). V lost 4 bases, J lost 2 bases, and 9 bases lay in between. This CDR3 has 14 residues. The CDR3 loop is CASSLSGGNQPQHF. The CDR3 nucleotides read TGTGCCAGCAGCCTGAGCGGGGGCAATCAGCCCCAGCATTTT.

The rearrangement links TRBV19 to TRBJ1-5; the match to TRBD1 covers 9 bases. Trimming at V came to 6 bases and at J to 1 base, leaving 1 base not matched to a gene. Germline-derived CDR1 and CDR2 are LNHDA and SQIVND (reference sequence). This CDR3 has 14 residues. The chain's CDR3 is CASRGTGSNQPQHF. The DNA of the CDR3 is TGTGCCAGTAGGGGGACAGGGAGCAATCAGCCCCAGCATTTT.

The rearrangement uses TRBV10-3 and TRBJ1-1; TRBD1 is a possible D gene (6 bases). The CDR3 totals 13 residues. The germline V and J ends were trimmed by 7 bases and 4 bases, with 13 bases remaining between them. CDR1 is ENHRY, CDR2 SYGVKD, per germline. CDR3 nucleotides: TGTGCCATCAAAGTACAGGGTAGCACTGAAGCTTTCTTT. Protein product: CAIKVQGSTEAFF.

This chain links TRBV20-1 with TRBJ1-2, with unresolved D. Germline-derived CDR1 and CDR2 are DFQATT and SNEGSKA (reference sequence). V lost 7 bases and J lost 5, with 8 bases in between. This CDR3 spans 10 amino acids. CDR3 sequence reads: CSVLQYGYTF. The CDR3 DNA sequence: TGCAGTGTTCTACAGTATGGCTACACCTTC.

CDR3 protein: CASSSGGTNYGYTF. In DNA form, the CDR3 reads TGTGCCAGCAGCTCGGGGGGAACCAACTATGGCTACACCTTC. The chain couples TRBV5-4 to TRBJ1-2, with D possibly matching TRBD1 (5 bases). CDR3 length equals 14 residues. CDR1 and CDR2 (germline): SGHNT, YYREEE (reference sequence). Trimming removed 3 bases at V and 2 bases at J, with 11 bases between.

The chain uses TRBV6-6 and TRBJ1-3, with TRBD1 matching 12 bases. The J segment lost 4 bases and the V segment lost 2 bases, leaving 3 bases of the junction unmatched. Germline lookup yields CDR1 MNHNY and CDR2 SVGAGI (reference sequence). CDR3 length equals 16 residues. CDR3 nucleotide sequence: TGTGCCAGCAGTTACGGGGACAGGGGGCACGGAAACACCATATATTTT. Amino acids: CASSYGDRGHGNTIYF.

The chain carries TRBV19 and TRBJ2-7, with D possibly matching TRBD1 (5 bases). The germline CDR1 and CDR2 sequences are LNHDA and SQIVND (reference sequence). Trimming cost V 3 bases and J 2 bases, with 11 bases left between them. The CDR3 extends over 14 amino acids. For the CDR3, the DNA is TGTGCCAGTAGTATTCGGGCAGGGACCTACGAGCAGTACTTC. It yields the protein CASSIRAGTYEQYF.

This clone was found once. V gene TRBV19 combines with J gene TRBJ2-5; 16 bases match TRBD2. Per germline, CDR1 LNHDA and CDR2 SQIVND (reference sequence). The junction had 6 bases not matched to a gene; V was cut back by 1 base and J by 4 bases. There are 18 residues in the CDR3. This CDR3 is CASSIVGTSGRAGETQYF. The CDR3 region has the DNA TGTGCCAGTAGTATAGTGGGGACTAGCGGGAGGGCCGGAGAGACCCAGTACTTC.

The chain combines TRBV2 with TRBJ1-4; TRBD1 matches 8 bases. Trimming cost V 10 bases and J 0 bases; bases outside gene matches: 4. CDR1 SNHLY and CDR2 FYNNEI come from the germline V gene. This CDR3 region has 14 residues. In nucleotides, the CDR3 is TGTGCCACCAAGGACAGGGCAACTAATGAAAAACTGTTTTTT. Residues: CATKDRATNEKLFF.

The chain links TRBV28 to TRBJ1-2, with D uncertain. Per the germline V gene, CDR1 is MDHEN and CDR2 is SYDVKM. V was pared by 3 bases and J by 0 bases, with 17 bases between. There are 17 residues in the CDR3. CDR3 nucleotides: TGTGCCAGCAGTTTTAGACGATCAAAAGCGTCTAACTATGGCTACACCTTC. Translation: CASSFRRSKASNYGYTF.

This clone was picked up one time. The CDR3 is CASSLVEGSNYGYTF. In DNA, the CDR3 is TGTGCCAGCAGCTTAGTTGAAGGGAGTAACTATGGCTACACCTTC. This chain uses TRBV7-2 with TRBJ1-2, with D unclear. The V gene's germline CDR1 is SGHTA and CDR2 FQGNSA. The CDR3 loop spans 15 amino acids. V shed 1 base and J shed 1 base, with 10 bases lying between them.

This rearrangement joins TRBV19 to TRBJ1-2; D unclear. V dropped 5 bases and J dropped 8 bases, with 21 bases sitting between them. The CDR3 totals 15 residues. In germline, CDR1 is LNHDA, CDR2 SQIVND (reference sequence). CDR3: CASSGVGVRIGGYTF. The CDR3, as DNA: TGTGCCAGTAGTGGGGTCGGGGTAAGGATCGGGGGCTACACCTTC.

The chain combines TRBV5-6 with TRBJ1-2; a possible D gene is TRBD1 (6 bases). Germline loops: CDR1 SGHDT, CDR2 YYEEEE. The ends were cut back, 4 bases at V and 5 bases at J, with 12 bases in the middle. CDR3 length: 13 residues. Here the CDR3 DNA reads TGTGCCAGCAGCCAAGGACAGTTATATGGCTACACCTTC. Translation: CASSQGQLYGYTF.

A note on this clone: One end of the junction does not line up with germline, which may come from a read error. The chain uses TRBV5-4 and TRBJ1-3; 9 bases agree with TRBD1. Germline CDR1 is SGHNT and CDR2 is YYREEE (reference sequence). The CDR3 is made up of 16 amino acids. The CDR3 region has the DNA TGTGCCAGCAGCACGGGACAGGGTATTATTGGAGACACCATATATTTT. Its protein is CASSTGQGIIGDTIYF.

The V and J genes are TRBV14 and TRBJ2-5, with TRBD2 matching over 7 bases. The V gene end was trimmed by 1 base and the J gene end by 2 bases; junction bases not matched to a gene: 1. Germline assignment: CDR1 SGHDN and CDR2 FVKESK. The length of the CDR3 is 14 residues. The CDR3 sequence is CASSQGTRQETQYF. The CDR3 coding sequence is TGTGCCAGCAGCCAAGGGACTAGACAAGAGACCCAGTACTTC.

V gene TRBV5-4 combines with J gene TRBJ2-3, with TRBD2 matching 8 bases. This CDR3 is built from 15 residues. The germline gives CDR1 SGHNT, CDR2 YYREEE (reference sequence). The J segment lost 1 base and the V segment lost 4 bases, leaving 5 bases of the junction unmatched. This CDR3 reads CASSPGTRGTDTQYF. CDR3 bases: TGTGCCAGCAGCCCCGGGACTAGGGGCACAGATACGCAGTATTTT.

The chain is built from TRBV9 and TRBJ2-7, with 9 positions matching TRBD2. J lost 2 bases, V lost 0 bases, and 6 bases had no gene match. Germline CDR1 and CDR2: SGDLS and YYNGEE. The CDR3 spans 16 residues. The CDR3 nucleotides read TGTGCCAGCAGCGTAGGGGTTAGCGGGAGTACCTACGAGCAGTACTTC. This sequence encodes CASSVGVSGSTYEQYF. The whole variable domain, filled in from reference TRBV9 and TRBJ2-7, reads DSGVTQTPKHLITATGQRVTLRCSPRSGDLSVYWYQQSLDQGLQFLIQYYNGEERAKGNILERFSAQQFPDLHSELNLSSLELGDSALYFCASSVGVSGSTYEQYFGPGTRLTVT.